The rows below give T cell receptor beta chains drawn from one sample of a study of identical twins. Each CDR3 protein gets one entry after TCRdb re-called the 5' RACE reads with MiXCR. The sample has around 650,000 distinct CDR3 sequences, about 7% seen once. The sample also formed part of further work on yellow fever vaccine responses in identical twins.

What was sequenced was PBMCs. Receptors were obtained from a woman in her late teens or twenties in good health. The CDR3 runs from the conserved cysteine through the conserved F or W. Fields, in order: CDR3 protein, J gene, CDR3 length, V gene.

CDR3: CAISSGLAGAGYEQFF
J: TRBJ2-1
length: 16
V: TRBV10-3

CDR3: CASSVIPDTNTGELFF
J: TRBJ2-2
length: 16
V: TRBV6-1

CDR3: CASSLGTGIKFQYF
J: TRBJ2-7
length: 14
V: TRBV12-3/TRBV12-4

CDR3: CASSLRGGTNTDTQYF
J: TRBJ2-3
length: 16
V: TRBV5-1

CDR3: CASRYSSGRGTDTQYF
J: TRBJ2-3
length: 16
V: TRBV12-3/TRBV12-4

CDR3: CASSLRSGTGNNYNEQFF
J: TRBJ2-1
length: 18
V: TRBV6-1

CDR3: CSALPVLGGGELFF
J: TRBJ2-2
length: 14
V: TRBV29-1

CDR3: CASSSSGRDNYEQYF
J: TRBJ2-7
length: 15
V: TRBV12-3/TRBV12-4

CDR3: CASSLGDAYNEQFF
J: TRBJ2-1
length: 14
V: TRBV5-1

CDR3: CASHELAHPGETQYF
J: TRBJ2-5
length: 15
V: TRBV5-1

CDR3: CASSDGTGAPYEQYF
J: TRBJ2-7
length: 15
V: TRBV19

CDR3: CSARDLAGYNEQFF
J: TRBJ2-1
length: 14
V: TRBV20-1

CDR3: CSVLAGGAGIEQFF
J: TRBJ2-1
length: 14
V: TRBV29-1

CDR3: CASSVLAGDNDNEQFF
J: TRBJ2-1
length: 16
V: TRBV27

CDR3: CASSPRGSNEKLFF
J: TRBJ1-4
length: 14
V: TRBV5-6

CDR3: CASSLVRDNQETQYF
J: TRBJ2-5
length: 15
V: TRBV7-9

CDR3: CASKTTGDNSPLHF
J: TRBJ1-6
length: 14
V: TRBV6-1

CDR3: CASSEFVTGDSPLHF
J: TRBJ1-6
length: 15
V: TRBV6-1

CDR3: CASSQAGGRPNEQFF
J: TRBJ2-1
length: 15
V: TRBV5-1

CDR3: CATRVGVTDTQYF
J: TRBJ2-3
length: 13
V: TRBV25-1

CDR3: CASNRWGGIDNEQFF
J: TRBJ2-1
length: 15
V: TRBV2

CDR3: CASSHLNTFTEAFF
J: TRBJ1-1
length: 14
V: TRBV3-1

CDR3: CASSPPDHTDTQYF
J: TRBJ2-3
length: 14
V: TRBV7-9

CDR3: CASSEVRGWEF
J: TRBJ1-1
length: 11
V: TRBV2

CDR3: CASSSLGGGLAGGEQFF
J: TRBJ2-1
length: 17
V: TRBV11-3

CDR3: CSVEASGGAIGELFF
J: TRBJ2-2
length: 15
V: TRBV29-1

CDR3: CASSPNPGRKASTDTQYF
J: TRBJ2-3
length: 18
V: TRBV11-1

CDR3: CASRHRDGEAFF
J: TRBJ1-1
length: 12
V: TRBV25-1

CDR3: CASSPQGVASYNSPLHF
J: TRBJ1-6
length: 17
V: TRBV12-3/TRBV12-4

CDR3: CASSPRDGGNYGYTF
J: TRBJ1-2
length: 15
V: TRBV4-1

CDR3: CASSLGAPPSTDTQYF
J: TRBJ2-3
length: 16
V: TRBV11-2

CDR3: CASSPDRRNTEAFF
J: TRBJ1-1
length: 14
V: TRBV3-1

CDR3: CASSFKPLDRNTEAFF
J: TRBJ1-1
length: 16
V: TRBV5-1

CDR3: CASSRKSSYNEQFF
J: TRBJ2-1
length: 14
V: TRBV12-3/TRBV12-4

CDR3: CASSPPNGSSGTQYF
J: TRBJ2-5
length: 15
V: TRBV18

CDR3: CASMAGSYNSPLHF
J: TRBJ1-6
length: 14
V: TRBV5-1

CDR3: CASSLGFTPETQYF
J: TRBJ2-5
length: 14
V: TRBV5-1

CDR3: CASSPGQAGFKPQHF
J: TRBJ1-5
length: 15
V: TRBV12-3/TRBV12-4

CDR3: CASSLDPGNYNEQFF
J: TRBJ2-1
length: 15
V: TRBV11-2